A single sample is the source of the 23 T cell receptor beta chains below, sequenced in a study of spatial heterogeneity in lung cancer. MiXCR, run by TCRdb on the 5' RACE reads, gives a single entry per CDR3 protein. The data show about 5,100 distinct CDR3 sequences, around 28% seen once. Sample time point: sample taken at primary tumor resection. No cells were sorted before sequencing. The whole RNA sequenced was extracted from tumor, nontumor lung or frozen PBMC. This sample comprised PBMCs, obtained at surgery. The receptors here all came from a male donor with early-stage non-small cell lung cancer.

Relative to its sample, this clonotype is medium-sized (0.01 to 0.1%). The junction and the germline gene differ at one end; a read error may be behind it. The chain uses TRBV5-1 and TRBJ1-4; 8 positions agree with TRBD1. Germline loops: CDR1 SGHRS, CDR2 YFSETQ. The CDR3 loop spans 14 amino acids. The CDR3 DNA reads TGCACCAGCAGCACCGGACAGGGCCGGGAAAAACTGTTTTTT. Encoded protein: CTSSTGQGREKLFF.

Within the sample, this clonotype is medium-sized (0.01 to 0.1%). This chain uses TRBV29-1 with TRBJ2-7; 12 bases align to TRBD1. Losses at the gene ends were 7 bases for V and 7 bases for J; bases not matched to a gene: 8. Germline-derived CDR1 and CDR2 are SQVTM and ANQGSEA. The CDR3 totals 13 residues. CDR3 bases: TGCAGCGCCCGGGGACAGGGGGCGCGAGAGCAGTACTTC. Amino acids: CSARGQGAREQYF.

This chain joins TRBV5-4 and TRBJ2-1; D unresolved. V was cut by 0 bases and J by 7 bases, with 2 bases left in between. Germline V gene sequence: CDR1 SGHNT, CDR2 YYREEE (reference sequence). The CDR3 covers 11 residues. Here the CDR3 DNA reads TGTGCCAGCAGCTTGGAGAATGAGCAGTTCTTC. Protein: CASSLENEQFF.

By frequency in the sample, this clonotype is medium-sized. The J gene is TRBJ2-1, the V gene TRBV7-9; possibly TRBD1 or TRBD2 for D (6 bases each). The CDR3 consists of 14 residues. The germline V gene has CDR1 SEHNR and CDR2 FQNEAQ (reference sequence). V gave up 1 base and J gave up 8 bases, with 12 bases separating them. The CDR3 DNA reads TGTGCCAGCAGCTTAGAAGGGGGGCTGGATGAGCAGTTCTTC. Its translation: CASSLEGGLDEQFF. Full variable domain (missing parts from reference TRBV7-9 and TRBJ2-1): DTGVSQNPRHKITKRGQNVTFRCDPISEHNRLYWYRQTLGQGPEFLTYFQNEAQLEKSRLLSDRFSAERPKGSFSTLEIQRTEQGDSAMYLCASSLEGGLDEQFFGPGTRLTVL.

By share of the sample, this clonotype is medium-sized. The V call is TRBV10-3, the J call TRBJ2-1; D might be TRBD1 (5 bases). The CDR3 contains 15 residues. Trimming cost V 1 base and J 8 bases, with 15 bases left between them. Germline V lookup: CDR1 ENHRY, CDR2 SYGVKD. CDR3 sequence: CAISEYPGIIDEQFF. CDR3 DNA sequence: TGTGCCATCAGTGAGTACCCAGGGATAATCGATGAGCAGTTCTTC.

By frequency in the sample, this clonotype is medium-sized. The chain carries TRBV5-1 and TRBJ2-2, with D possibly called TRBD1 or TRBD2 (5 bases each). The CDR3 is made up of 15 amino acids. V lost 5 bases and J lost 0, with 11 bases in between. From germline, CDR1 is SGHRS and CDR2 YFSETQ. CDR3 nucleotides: TGCGCCAGCAGGCCCGGGACCACGAACACCGGGGAGCTGTTTTTT. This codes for CASRPGTTNTGELFF.

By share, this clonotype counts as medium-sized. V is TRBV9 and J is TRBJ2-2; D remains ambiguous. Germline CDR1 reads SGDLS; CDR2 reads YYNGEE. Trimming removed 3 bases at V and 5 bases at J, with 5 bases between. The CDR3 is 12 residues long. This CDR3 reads CASSELTGELFF. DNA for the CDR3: TGTGCCAGCAGCGAATTAACCGGGGAGCTGTTTTTT.

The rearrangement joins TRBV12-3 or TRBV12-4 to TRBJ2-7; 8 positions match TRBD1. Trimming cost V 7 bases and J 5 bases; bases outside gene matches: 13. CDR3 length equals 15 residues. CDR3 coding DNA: TGTGCCAGCACCACGGACAGGGAACGTTTCCACGAGCAGTACTTC. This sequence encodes CASTTDRERFHEQYF.

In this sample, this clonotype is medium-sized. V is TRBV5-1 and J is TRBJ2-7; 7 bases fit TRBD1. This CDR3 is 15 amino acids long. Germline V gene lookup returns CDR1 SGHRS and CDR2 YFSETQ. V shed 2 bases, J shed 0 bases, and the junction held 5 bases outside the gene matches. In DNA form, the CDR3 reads TGCGCCAGCAGCTTCAGTCGGGACAGCTCCTACGAGCAGTACTTC. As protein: CASSFSRDSSYEQYF.

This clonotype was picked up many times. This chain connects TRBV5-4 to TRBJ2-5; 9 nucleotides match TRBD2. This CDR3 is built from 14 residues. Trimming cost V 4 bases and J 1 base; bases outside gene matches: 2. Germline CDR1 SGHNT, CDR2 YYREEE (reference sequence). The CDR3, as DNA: TGTGCCAGCAGCGCGGGGGGGGGCCAAGAGACCCAGTACTTC. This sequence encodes CASSAGGGQETQYF.

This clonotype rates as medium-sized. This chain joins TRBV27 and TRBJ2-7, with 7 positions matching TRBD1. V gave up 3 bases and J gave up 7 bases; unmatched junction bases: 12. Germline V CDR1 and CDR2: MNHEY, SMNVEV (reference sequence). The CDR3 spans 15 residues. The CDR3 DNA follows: TGTGCCAGCAGTTTGTCGGCAGGGGGTTTGATGGAGCAGTACTTC. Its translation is CASSLSAGGLMEQYF.

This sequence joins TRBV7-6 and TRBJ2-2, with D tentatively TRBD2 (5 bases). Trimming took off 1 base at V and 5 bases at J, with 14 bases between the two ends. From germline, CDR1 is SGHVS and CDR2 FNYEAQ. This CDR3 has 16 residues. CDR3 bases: TGTGCCAGCAGCTTAGGCGGTTGGGAGTCGACCGGGGAGCTGTTTTTT. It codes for CASSLGGWESTGELFF.

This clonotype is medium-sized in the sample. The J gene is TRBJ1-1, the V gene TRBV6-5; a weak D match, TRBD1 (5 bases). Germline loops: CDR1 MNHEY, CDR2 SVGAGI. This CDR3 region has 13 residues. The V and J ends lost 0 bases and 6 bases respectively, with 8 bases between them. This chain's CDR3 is CASSYSIGAEAFF. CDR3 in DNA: TGTGCCAGCAGTTACTCGATAGGGGCTGAAGCTTTCTTT.

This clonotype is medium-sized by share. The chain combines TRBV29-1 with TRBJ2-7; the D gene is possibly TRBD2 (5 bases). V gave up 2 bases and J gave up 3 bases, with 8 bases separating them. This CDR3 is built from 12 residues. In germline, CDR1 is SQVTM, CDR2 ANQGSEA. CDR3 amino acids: CSVESGGYEQYF. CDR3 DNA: TGCAGCGTTGAATCTGGAGGCTACGAGCAGTACTTC.

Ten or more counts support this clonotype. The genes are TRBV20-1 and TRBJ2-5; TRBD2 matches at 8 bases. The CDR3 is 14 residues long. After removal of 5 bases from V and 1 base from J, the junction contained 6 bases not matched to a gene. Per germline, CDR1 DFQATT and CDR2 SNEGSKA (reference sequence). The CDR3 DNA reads TGCAGTGCTCACGGTAGCGGGGCCCAAGAGACCCAGTACTTC. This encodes CSAHGSGAQETQYF.

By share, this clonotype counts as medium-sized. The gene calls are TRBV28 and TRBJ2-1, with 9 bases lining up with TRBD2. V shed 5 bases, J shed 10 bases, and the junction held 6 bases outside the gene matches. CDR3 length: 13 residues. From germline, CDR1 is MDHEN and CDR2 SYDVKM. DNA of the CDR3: TGTGCCAGCAGTAGCGGGAGGTTATGGGAGCAGTTCTTC. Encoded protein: CASSSGRLWEQFF.

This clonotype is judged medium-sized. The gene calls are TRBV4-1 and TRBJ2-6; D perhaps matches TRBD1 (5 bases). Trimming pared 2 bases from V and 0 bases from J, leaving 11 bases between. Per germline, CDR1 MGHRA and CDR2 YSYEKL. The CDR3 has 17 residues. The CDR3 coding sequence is TGCGCCAGCAGCCAATTTCAGGGAAGCTCTGGGGCCAACGTCCTGACTTTC. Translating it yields CASSQFQGSSGANVLTF.

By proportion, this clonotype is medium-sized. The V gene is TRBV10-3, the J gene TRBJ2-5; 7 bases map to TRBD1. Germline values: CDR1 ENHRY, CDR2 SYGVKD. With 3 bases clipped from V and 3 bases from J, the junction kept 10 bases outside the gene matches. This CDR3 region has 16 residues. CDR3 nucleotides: TGTGCCATCAGTGAAGTACTCGACAGGGCTGAAGAGACCCAGTACTTC. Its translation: CAISEVLDRAEETQYF.

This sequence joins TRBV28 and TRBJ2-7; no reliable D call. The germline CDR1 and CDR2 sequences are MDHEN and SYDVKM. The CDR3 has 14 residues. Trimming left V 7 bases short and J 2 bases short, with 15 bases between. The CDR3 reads CASNNRDVAYEQYF. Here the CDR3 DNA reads TGTGCCAGCAACAATAGGGATGTGGCCTACGAGCAGTACTTC.

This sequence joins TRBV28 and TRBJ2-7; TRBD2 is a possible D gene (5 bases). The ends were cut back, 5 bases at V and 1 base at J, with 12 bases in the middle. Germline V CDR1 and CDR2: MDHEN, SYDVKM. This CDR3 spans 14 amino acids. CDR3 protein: CASSAAGWSYEQYF. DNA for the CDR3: TGTGCCAGCAGTGCCGCGGGTTGGTCCTACGAGCAGTACTTC.

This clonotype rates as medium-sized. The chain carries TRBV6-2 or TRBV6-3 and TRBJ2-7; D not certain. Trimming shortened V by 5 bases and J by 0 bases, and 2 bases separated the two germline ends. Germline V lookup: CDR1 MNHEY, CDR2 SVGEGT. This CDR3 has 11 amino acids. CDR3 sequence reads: CASSISYEQYF. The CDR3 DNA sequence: TGTGCCAGCAGTATCTCCTACGAGCAGTACTTC.

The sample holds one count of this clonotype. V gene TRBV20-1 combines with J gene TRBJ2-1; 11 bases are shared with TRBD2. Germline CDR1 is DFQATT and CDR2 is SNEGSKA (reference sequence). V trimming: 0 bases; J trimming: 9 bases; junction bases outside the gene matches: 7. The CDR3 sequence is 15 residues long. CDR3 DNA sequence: TGCAGTGCTAGAGATTCAACTAGCGGGAGAGGTGAGCAGTTCTTC. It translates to CSARDSTSGRGEQFF.

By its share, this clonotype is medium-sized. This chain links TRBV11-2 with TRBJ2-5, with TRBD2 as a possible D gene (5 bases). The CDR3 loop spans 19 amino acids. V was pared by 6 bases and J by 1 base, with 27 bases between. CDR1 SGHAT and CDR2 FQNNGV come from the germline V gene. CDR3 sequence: CASSPIPGELLRAQETQYF. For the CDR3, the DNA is TGTGCCAGCAGTCCCATCCCCGGGGAGCTGCTAAGGGCCCAAGAGACCCAGTACTTC.